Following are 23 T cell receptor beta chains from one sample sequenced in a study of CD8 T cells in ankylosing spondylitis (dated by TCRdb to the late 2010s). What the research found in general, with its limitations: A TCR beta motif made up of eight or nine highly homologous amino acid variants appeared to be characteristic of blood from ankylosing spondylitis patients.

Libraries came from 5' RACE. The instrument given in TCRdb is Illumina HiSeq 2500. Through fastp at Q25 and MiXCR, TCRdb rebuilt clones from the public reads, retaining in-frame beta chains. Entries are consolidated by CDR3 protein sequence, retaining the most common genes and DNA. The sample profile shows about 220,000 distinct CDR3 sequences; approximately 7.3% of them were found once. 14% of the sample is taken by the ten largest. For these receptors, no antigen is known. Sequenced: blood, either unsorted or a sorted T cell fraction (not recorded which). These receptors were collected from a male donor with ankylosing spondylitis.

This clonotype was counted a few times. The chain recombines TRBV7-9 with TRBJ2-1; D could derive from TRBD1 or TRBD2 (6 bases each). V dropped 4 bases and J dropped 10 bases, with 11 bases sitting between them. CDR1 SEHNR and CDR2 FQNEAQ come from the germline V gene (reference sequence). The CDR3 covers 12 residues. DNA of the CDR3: TGTGCCAGCAGCTGGGGGGCGTACGAGCAGTTCTTC. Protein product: CASSWGAYEQFF.

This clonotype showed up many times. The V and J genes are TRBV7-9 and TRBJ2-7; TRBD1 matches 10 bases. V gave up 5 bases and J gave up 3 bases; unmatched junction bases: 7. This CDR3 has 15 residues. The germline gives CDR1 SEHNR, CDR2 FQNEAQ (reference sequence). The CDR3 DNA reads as TGTGCCAGCAGCAGCGGGGGACAGGGGTACTACGAGCAGTACTTC. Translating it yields CASSSGGQGYYEQYF.

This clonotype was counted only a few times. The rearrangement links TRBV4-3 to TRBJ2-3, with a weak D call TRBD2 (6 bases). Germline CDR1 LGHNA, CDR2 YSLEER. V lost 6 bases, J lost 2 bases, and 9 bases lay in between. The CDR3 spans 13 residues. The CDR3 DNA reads TGCGCCAGCAGTGCGGGATCCACAGATACGCAGTATTTT. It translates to CASSAGSTDTQYF.

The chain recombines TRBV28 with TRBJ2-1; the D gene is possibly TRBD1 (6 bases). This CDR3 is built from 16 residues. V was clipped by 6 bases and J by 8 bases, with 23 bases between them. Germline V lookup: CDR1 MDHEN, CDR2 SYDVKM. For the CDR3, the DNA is TGTGCCAGCAGGTCAACCCTGACAGGTCTGGGGGATGAGCAGTTCTTC. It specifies CASRSTLTGLGDEQFF.

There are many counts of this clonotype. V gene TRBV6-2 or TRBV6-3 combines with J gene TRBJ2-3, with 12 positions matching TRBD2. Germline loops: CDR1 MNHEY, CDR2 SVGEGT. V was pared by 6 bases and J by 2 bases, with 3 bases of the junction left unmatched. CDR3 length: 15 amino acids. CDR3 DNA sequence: TGTGCCAGCAGCTCTAGCGGGGGGGCCACAGATACGCAGTATTTT. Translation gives CASSSSGGATDTQYF.

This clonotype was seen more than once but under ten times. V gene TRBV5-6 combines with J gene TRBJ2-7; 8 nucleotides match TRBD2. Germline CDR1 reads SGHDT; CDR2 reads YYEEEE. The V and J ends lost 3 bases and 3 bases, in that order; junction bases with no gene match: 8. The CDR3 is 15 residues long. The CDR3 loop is CASSSGGGRNYEQYF. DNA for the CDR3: TGTGCCAGCAGCTCCGGGGGGGGACGGAACTACGAGCAGTACTTC.

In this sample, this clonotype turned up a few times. CDR3 nucleotide sequence: TGCGCCAGCAGCCAAGGCCGTCCGGGACAGGCGGGGTTTTTT. Protein sequence: CASSQGRPGQAGFF. J is TRBJ1-4 and V is TRBV4-1; 8 bases agree with TRBD1. This CDR3 has 14 amino acids. Germline CDR1 and CDR2: MGHRA and YSYEKL. V was clipped by 1 base and J by 16 bases; unmatched bases: 11.

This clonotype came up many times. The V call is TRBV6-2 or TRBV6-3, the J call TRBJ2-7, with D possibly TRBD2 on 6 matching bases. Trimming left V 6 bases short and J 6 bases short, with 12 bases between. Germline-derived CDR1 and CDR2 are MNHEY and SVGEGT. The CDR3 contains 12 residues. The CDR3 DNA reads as TGTGCCAGCAGATTCGGGACTTCCGAGCAGTACTTC. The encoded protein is CASRFGTSEQYF.

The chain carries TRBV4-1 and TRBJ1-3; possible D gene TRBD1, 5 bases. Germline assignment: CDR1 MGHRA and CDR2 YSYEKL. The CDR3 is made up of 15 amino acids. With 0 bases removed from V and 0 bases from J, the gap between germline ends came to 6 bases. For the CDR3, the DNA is TGCGCCAGCAGCCAAGAGACAGACTCTGGAAACACCATATATTTT. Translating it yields CASSQETDSGNTIYF.

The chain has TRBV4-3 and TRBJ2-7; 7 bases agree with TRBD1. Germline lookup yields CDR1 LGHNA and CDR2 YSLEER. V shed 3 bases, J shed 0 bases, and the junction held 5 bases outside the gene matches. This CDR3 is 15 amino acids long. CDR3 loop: CASSQMTGPSYEQYF. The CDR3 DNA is TGCGCCAGCAGCCAGATGACAGGGCCCTCCTACGAGCAGTACTTC.

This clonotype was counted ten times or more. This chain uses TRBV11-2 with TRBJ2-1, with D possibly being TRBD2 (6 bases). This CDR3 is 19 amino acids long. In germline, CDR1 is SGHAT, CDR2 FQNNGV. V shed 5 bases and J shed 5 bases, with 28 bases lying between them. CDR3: CASSPTLLARWGEDNEQFF. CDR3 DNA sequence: TGTGCCAGCAGCCCTACATTACTAGCAAGATGGGGCGAGGACAATGAGCAGTTCTTC.

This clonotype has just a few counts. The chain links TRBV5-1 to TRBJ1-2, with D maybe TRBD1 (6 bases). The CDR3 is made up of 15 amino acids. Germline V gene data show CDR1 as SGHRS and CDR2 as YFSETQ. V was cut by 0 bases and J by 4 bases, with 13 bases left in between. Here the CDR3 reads CASSLARVRGYGYTF. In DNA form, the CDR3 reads TGCGCCAGCAGCTTGGCAAGGGTCAGGGGCTATGGCTACACCTTC.

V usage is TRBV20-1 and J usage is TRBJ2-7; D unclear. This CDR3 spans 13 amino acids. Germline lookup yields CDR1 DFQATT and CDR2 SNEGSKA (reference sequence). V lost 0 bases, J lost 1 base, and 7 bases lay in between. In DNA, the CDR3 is TGCAGTGCTAGAGATGGTCTTTCCTACGAGCAGTACTTC. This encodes CSARDGLSYEQYF.

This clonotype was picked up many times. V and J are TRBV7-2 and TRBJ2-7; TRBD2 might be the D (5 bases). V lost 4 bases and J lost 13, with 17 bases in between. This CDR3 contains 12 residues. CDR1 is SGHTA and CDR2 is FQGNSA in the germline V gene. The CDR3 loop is CASSYYGIRGYF. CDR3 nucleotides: TGTGCCAGCAGCTATTACGGGATCCGGGGTTACTTC.

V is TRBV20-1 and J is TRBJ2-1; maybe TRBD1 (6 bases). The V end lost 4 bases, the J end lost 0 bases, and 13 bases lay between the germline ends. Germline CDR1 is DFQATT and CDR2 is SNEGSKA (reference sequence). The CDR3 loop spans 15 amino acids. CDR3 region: CSATSGHSSYNEQFF. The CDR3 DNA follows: TGCAGTGCTACCTCGGGACACTCCTCCTACAATGAGCAGTTCTTC.

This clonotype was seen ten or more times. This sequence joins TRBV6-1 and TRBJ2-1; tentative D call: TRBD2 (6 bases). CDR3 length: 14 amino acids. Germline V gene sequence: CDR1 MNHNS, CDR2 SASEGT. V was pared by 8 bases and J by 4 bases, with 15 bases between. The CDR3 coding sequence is TGTGCCAGCTCCCATGGCGGGATATACAATGAGCAGTTCTTC. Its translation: CASSHGGIYNEQFF.

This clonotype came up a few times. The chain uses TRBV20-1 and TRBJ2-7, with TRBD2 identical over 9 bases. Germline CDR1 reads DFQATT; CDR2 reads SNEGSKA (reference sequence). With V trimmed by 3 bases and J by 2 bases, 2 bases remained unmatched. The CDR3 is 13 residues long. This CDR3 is CSASLAGPYEQYF. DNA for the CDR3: TGCAGTGCTAGCCTAGCGGGACCCTACGAGCAGTACTTC.

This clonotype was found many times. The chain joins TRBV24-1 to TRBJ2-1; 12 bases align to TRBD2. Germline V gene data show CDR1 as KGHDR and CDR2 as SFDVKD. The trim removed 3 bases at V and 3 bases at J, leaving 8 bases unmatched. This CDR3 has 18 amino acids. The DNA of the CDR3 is TGTGCCACCAGTGATGCGGTGACTAGCGGGGGTTTCTACAATGAGCAGTTCTTC. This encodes CATSDAVTSGGFYNEQFF.

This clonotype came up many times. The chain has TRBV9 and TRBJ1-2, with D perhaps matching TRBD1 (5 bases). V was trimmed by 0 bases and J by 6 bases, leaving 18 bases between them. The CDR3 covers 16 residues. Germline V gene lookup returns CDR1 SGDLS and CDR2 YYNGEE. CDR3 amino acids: CASSVGGTPGRHGYTF. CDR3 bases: TGTGCCAGCAGCGTAGGAGGGACGCCTGGCCGTCATGGCTACACCTTC. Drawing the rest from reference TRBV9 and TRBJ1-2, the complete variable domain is DSGVTQTPKHLITATGQRVTLRCSPRSGDLSVYWYQQSLDQGLQFLIQYYNGEERAKGNILERFSAQQFPDLHSELNLSSLELGDSALYFCASSVGGTPGRHGYTFGSGTRLTVV.

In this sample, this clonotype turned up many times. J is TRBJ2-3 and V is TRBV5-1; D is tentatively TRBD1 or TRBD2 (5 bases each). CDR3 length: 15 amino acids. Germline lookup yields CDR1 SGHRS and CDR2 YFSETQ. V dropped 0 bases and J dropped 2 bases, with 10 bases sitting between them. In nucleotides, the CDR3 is TGCGCCAGCAGCTTGGTGGGGACCCACACAGATACGCAGTATTTT. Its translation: CASSLVGTHTDTQYF.

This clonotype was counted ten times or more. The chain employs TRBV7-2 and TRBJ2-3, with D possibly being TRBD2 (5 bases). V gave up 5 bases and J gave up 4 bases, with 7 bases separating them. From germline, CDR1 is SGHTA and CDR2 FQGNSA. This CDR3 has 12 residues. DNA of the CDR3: TGTGCCAGCAGCCCAGCGGCAGATACGCAGTATTTT. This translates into CASSPAADTQYF.

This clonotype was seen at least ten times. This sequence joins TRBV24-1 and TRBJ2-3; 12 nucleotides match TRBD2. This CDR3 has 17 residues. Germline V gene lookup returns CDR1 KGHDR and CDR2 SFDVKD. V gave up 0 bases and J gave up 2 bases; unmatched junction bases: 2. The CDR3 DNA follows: TGTGCCACCAGTGATTTGAGGACTAGCGGGGACACAGATACGCAGTATTTT. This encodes CATSDLRTSGDTDTQYF.

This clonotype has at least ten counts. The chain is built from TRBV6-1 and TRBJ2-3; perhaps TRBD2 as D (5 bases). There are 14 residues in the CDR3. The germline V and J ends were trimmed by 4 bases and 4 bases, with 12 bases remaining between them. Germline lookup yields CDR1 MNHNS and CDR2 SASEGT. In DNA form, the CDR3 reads TGTGCCAGCAGTGGGGCGGGTCCGCCAGATACGCAGTATTTT. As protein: CASSGAGPPDTQYF.